Following are 16 T cell receptor beta chains from one sample sequenced in a study of OX40 agonist ivuxolimab in advanced cancers. Produced via immunoSEQ multiplex PCR; TCRdb's table is partial and in-frame only. The sample lists 70,000 to 80,000 clones; 80% to 90% were seen once. Specimen: CD4+ or CD8+ T cells sorted from blood, collected in a trial of the OX40 agonist ivuxolimab. These TCRs come from an adult with an advanced solid tumor such as melanoma, head and neck, liver or kidney cancer.

The chain links TRBV25-1 to TRBJ1-2; D is unclear. The V and J ends lost 0 bases and 7 bases respectively, with 12 bases between them. This CDR3 is 14 amino acids long. CDR1 is MGHDK, CDR2 SYGVNS, per germline. The CDR3 DNA sequence: TGTGCCAGCAGTGAATATATTGAAGGTCGTGGCTACACCTTC. Its protein is CASSEYIEGRGYTF.

In this sample, this clone turned up a few times. The CDR3 nucleotides read TGTGCCAGCAGCTTGGTGGCAGGGTCCGATCAGCCCCAGCATTTT. Amino acids: CASSLVAGSDQPQHF. The V call is TRBV11-2, the J call TRBJ1-5; tentatively, D is TRBD1 (5 bases). Germline lookup yields CDR1 SGHAT and CDR2 FQNNGV. V was pared by 3 bases and J by 5 bases, with 14 bases between. This CDR3 is built from 15 residues.

The V and J genes are TRBV6-5 and TRBJ1-2, with D possibly TRBD1 on 6 matching bases. In germline, CDR1 is MNHEY, CDR2 SVGAGI. V was shortened by 0 bases and J by 8 bases, with 13 bases between the two germline ends. The CDR3 runs 14 residues. DNA for the CDR3: TGTGCCAGCAGTTACTCGCGGGGGGGCCGAGGCTACACCTTC. Its translation is CASSYSRGGRGYTF.

The gene calls are TRBV6-5 and TRBJ2-5; no definite D call. The CDR3 has 14 residues. Germline V gives CDR1 MNHEY, CDR2 SVGAGI. Trimming left V 6 bases short and J 5 bases short, with 16 bases between. Here the CDR3 reads CASSFRPPVETQYF. In nucleotides, the CDR3 is TGTGCCAGCAGCTTCCGACCCCCAGTGGAGACCCAGTACTTC.

The rearrangement links TRBV7-9 to TRBJ2-5; TRBD2 might be the D (6 bases). The J call may be mistaken, given a closer DNA end match to TRBJ2-7. The CDR3 covers 17 residues. Germline CDR1 reads SEHNR; CDR2 reads FQNEAQ (reference sequence). CDR3 protein: CASSLGWIETREYEQYF. The CDR3 nucleotides read TGTGCCAGCAGCTTAGGTTGGATCGAGACTAGAGAGTACGAGCAGTACTTC.

The gene calls are TRBV11-3 and TRBJ2-2, with D possibly called TRBD1 or TRBD2 (6 bases each). The CDR3 covers 15 residues. From germline, CDR1 is SGHNT and CDR2 YENEEA. The ends were cut back, 0 bases at V and 4 bases at J, with 9 bases in the middle. CDR3 bases: TGTGCCAGCAGCTTAGAACAGGGAGGCACCGGGGAGCTGTTTTTT. Translation gives CASSLEQGGTGELFF.

V gene TRBV5-4 combines with J gene TRBJ2-3; TRBD1 matches 10 bases. This CDR3 region has 17 residues. CDR1 is SGHNT, CDR2 YYREEE, per germline (reference sequence). The ends lost 4 bases at V and 4 bases at J; junction bases unmatched: 12. The CDR3 coding sequence is TGTGCCAGCAGCCACGCTACACCGGGACAGGGGCCAGATACGCAGTATTTT. Its translation is CASSHATPGQGPDTQYF. The full variable domain, rest sourced from reference TRBV5-4 and TRBJ2-3, is ETGVTQSPTHLIKTRGQQVTLRCSSQSGHNTVSWYQQALGQGPQFIFQYYREEENGRGNFPPRFSGLQFPNYSSELNVNALELDDSALYLCASSHATPGQGPDTQYFGPGTRLTVL.

The chain uses TRBV21-1 and TRBJ2-7; the D call of TRBD1 is as the table states it, not checked on the DNA. TRBV21-1 represents a pseudogene. The CDR3 is 13 amino acids. CDR3 protein: CASSKPTGGQQYF. CDR3 sequence (DNA): TGTGCCAGCAGCAAACCGACAGGGGGACAGCAGTACTTC.

As for this clone: Other DNA sequences in the sample encode the same CDR3. The chain links TRBV7-9 to TRBJ1-3; D uncertain. Germline V gene data show CDR1 as SEHNR and CDR2 as FQNEAQ (reference sequence). This CDR3 region has 14 residues. The V gene lost 7 bases and the J gene lost 2 bases, with 12 bases spanning the gap. CDR3 sequence: CASIPGRTGNTIYF. The CDR3 bases are TGTGCCAGCATCCCGGGGAGGACTGGAAACACCATATATTTT.

The V call is TRBV6-5, the J call TRBJ1-1; no definite D call. The CDR3 consists of 13 residues. The ends were cut back, 2 bases at V and 3 bases at J, with 7 bases in the middle. Germline V gene lookup returns CDR1 MNHEY and CDR2 SVGAGI. As DNA, the CDR3 is TGTGCCAGCAGTTACGGAGGGTACACTGAAGCTTTCTTT. Translation gives CASSYGGYTEAFF.

The chain combines TRBV5-6 with TRBJ2-2; the match to TRBD1 covers 7 bases. This CDR3 spans 15 amino acids. Germline V gene data show CDR1 as SGHDT and CDR2 as YYEEEE. Unmatched junction bases numbered 10, after V lost 7 bases and J lost 4 bases. CDR3: CASRKTGRATGELFF. In nucleotides, the CDR3 is TGTGCCAGCCGAAAGACAGGGCGGGCCACCGGGGAGCTGTTTTTT.

The chain employs TRBV6-5 and TRBJ1-5; the D gene is possibly TRBD1 (5 bases). CDR3 length: 14 residues. CDR1 and CDR2 from the germline V gene are MNHEY and SVGAGI. Trimming took off 2 bases at V and 5 bases at J, with 10 bases between the two ends. The CDR3 region is CASSYRGSDQPQHF. CDR3 coding DNA: TGTGCCAGCAGTTACAGGGGATCCGATCAGCCCCAGCATTTT.

The genes are TRBV6-5 and TRBJ2-1; a weak D match, TRBD2 (5 bases). Deletions cut 8 bases from V and 5 bases from J, with 10 bases between. Germline V gene lookup returns CDR1 MNHEY and CDR2 SVGAGI. The CDR3 length is 12 residues. CDR3 sequence reads: CASGRGDNEQFF. The CDR3 DNA follows: TGTGCCAGCGGGAGAGGAGACAATGAGCAGTTCTTC.

The chain's CDR3 is CASSRGSTDTQYF. CDR3 coding DNA: TGTGCCAGCAGCCGCGGTAGCACAGATACGCAGTATTTT. The chain links TRBV11-2 to TRBJ2-3; D gene unclear. Trimming pared 5 bases from V and 0 bases from J, leaving 6 bases between. In germline, CDR1 is SGHAT, CDR2 FQNNGV. The CDR3 spans 13 residues.

The chain combines TRBV5-1 with TRBJ2-1; TRBD2 aligns across 13 bases. Germline lookup yields CDR1 SGHRS and CDR2 YFSETQ. V trimming: 0 bases; J trimming: 10 bases; junction bases outside the gene matches: 10. This CDR3 spans 17 amino acids. The CDR3 DNA sequence: TGCGCCAGCAGCTTGGGGCCGGGACTAGCGGGGACAGCGGAGCAGTTCTTC. Translated: CASSLGPGLAGTAEQFF.

The chain carries TRBV6-5 and TRBJ2-1; 13 positions agree with TRBD2. Germline CDR1 is MNHEY and CDR2 is SVGAGI. The CDR3 runs 14 residues. V lost 7 bases to trimming and J lost 5 bases; unmatched junction nucleotides: 2. DNA for the CDR3: TGTGCCAGCACCGGACTAGCGGGAGACAATGAGCAGTTCTTC. This gives the protein CASTGLAGDNEQFF.